These 12 T cell receptor beta chains share one sample of origin, sequenced in a study of blood T cell repertoires in COVID-19. The protocol was immunoSEQ multiplex PCR, while the TCRdb copy is restricted to in-frame clones and leaves out a portion. Of about 400,000 clones detected, approximately 86% appear once; the ten largest clones hold about 3%. The sample consisted of peripheral blood. These receptors all stem from a human donor in a cohort sampled during active COVID-19.

This clone was seen a few times. The rearrangement joins TRBV3-1 (or the pseudogene TRBV3-2) to TRBJ2-1, with TRBD2 identical over 8 bases. Per the germline V gene, CDR1 is LGHDT and CDR2 is YNNKEL (reference sequence). This CDR3 is built from 16 residues. V lost 0 bases to trimming and J lost 5 bases; unmatched junction nucleotides: 6. The CDR3 protein is CASSQDRGTRHNEQFF. CDR3 nucleotide sequence: TGTGCCAGCAGCCAAGATCGGGGGACTAGACACAATGAGCAGTTCTTC.

Turning to this clone: Distinct nucleotide sequences in the sample also encode this CDR3. V is TRBV30 and J is TRBJ1-3; 9 bases fit TRBD1. Trimming cost V 5 bases and J 0 bases; bases outside gene matches: 2. The CDR3 has 14 residues. Per germline, CDR1 GTSNPN and CDR2 SVGIG (reference sequence). The chain's CDR3 is CAWGTGSSGNTIYF. CDR3 sequence (DNA): TGTGCCTGGGGGACAGGGAGCTCTGGAAACACCATATATTTT.

This chain joins TRBV6-1 and TRBJ2-3, with D perhaps TRBD2 (6 bases). V was pared by 6 bases and J by 1 base, with 14 bases between. Germline V CDR1 and CDR2: MNHNS, SASEGT. The CDR3 spans 15 residues. The CDR3 DNA reads as TGTGCCAGCAGAGAGGGACTGTCTCGCACAGATACGCAGTATTTT. Its translation is CASREGLSRTDTQYF.

This clone came up once. The same CDR3 also results from other DNA sequences found in this sample. V usage is TRBV7-2 and J usage is TRBJ2-5; the D gene is possibly TRBD1 (7 bases). Trimming took 0 bases from V and 5 from J, leaving 13 bases between them. This CDR3 comprises 15 residues. Germline V gives CDR1 SGHTA, CDR2 FQGNSA. The chain's CDR3 is CASSLARGEMETQYF. The CDR3 DNA follows: TGTGCCAGCAGCTTAGCCAGGGGGGAGATGGAGACCCAGTACTTC.

This sequence joins TRBV5-6 and TRBJ2-1, with 10 bases identical to TRBD2. Germline loops: CDR1 SGHDT, CDR2 YYEEEE. The V and J ends lost 3 bases and 4 bases, in that order; junction bases with no gene match: 7. The CDR3 spans 16 residues. CDR3 region: CASSSASGSSYNEQFF. DNA for the CDR3: TGTGCCAGCAGCTCCGCTAGCGGGAGTTCGTACAATGAGCAGTTCTTC.

V and J are TRBV7-9 and TRBJ2-3; 11 nucleotides align to TRBD2. The V gene's germline CDR1 is SEHNR and CDR2 FQNEAQ (reference sequence). This CDR3 spans 17 amino acids. V shed 3 bases and J 6 bases; nucleotides not matched to a gene: 11. CDR3 DNA sequence: TGTGCCAGCAGCTTTGTAGCGGGAGGGCCTGACTTGGATACGCAGTATTTT. It encodes CASSFVAGGPDLDTQYF.

The V call is TRBV30, the J call TRBJ2-1; TRBD1 matches 8 bases. The CDR3 contains 13 residues. Germline CDR1 GTSNPN, CDR2 SVGIG (reference sequence). J gave up 5 bases and V 6 bases, and 6 bases lay outside the gene matches. CDR3 sequence reads: CACPGTGNNEQFF. The CDR3 DNA is TGTGCCTGCCCCGGGACAGGAAACAATGAGCAGTTCTTC.

The gene calls are TRBV5-8 and TRBJ2-5; 8 bases are shared with TRBD1. CDR3 length: 16 amino acids. Trimming at V came to 0 bases and at J to 4 bases, leaving 8 bases not matched to a gene. In germline, CDR1 is SGHTS, CDR2 YDEGEE. The CDR3 region is CASSLGGQGSRETQYF. The CDR3 region has the DNA TGTGCCAGCAGCTTGGGTGGACAGGGTTCTAGAGAGACCCAGTACTTC.

The J gene is TRBJ2-2, the V gene TRBV7-9, with 10 bases matching TRBD2. This CDR3 contains 17 residues. V lost 5 bases and J lost 6; bases outside the gene matches: 12. Germline lookup yields CDR1 SEHNR and CDR2 FQNEAQ (reference sequence). CDR3 nucleotides: TGTGCCAGCAGCCGTACCGCCCTAGCGGGGGCAGCCGGGGAGCTGTTTTTT. This encodes CASSRTALAGAAGELFF.

This sequence joins TRBV7-3 and TRBJ2-1; D is possibly TRBD1 (5 bases). V was trimmed by 0 bases and J by 5 bases, leaving 11 bases between them. This CDR3 comprises 15 residues. The V gene's germline CDR1 is SGHTA and CDR2 FQGTGA. The CDR3: CASSLTGQGNNEQFF. The CDR3 bases are TGTGCCAGCAGCTTAACGGGGCAGGGTAACAATGAGCAGTTCTTC. The whole variable domain, filled in from reference TRBV7-3 and TRBJ2-1, reads GAGVSQTPSNKVTEKGKYVELRCDPISGHTALYWYRQSLGQGPEFLIYFQGTGAADDSGLPNDRFFAVRPEGSVSTLKIQRTERGDSAVYLCASSLTGQGNNEQFFGPGTRLTVL.

The chain carries TRBV7-8 and TRBJ1-2; 7 bases fit TRBD1. The CDR3 has 16 residues. Trimming cost V 1 base and J 4 bases; bases outside gene matches: 9. Germline values: CDR1 SGHVS, CDR2 FQNEAQ. The CDR3 sequence is CASSLEGTERIYGYTF. The CDR3 DNA sequence: TGTGCCAGCAGCTTAGAGGGGACAGAGCGAATCTATGGCTACACCTTC.

This clone was seen just once. The rearrangement uses TRBV6-5 and TRBJ1-2; weak D call: TRBD1 (6 bases). Per germline, CDR1 MNHEY and CDR2 SVGAGI. The CDR3 sequence is 13 residues long. Trimming shortened V by 0 bases and J by 8 bases, and 10 bases separated the two germline ends. The CDR3 region has the DNA TGTGCCAGCAGTTACTCGAGGGGGATCGGCTACACCTTC. As protein: CASSYSRGIGYTF.